The 23 T cell receptor beta chains presented below share a single source sample, sequenced in a study of brain T cells in children with intractable seizures. Sequencing was performed with immunoSEQ multiplex PCR; in TCRdb, only in-frame clones are kept and a portion is missing. Among fewer than 25,000 clones, 90% to 95% were seen once, and the ten largest hold under 8%. Sequenced material: peripheral blood, taken at surgery. The receptors stem from a boy younger than 18 with focal cortical dysplasia and intractable seizures.

The rearrangement joins TRBV28 to TRBJ2-7, with TRBD2 matching over 9 bases. Germline lookup yields CDR1 MDHEN and CDR2 SYDVKM. This CDR3 is 16 amino acids long. V trimming: 5 bases; J trimming: 0 bases; junction bases outside the gene matches: 8. CDR3 sequence: CASSPGRGGSSYEQYF. CDR3 nucleotides: TGTGCCAGCAGTCCCGGGCGGGGGGGATCCTCCTACGAGCAGTACTTC.

The CDR3 sequence is CASSLQPGGPQFF. CDR3 DNA sequence: TGTGCCAGCAGTTTACAACCCGGGGGTCCGCAGTTCTTC. The chain links TRBV28 to TRBJ2-1, with a tentative D call TRBD2 (6 bases). V lost 2 bases and J 12 bases, leaving 14 bases between the germline ends. The CDR3 extends over 13 amino acids. Germline values: CDR1 MDHEN, CDR2 SYDVKM.

The V call is TRBV6-1, the J call TRBJ2-2; possibly TRBD2 for D (6 bases). The CDR3 is made up of 15 amino acids. Germline V gene sequence: CDR1 MNHNS, CDR2 SASEGT. V was pared by 1 base and J by 7 bases, with 13 bases between. In DNA, the CDR3 is TGTGCCAGCAGTGAAGATCTGGCGGGGAGCGGGGAGCTGTTTTTT. Its protein is CASSEDLAGSGELFF.

There are a few counts of this clone. The gene calls are TRBV28 and TRBJ2-3; TRBD1 matches 7 bases. The CDR3 covers 14 residues. V lost 6 bases, J lost 6 bases, and 9 bases stayed unmatched. Germline V gives CDR1 MDHEN, CDR2 SYDVKM. The CDR3 here is CASRFRGMTDTQYF. The DNA for the CDR3 is TGTGCCAGCAGATTCAGGGGGATGACGGATACGCAGTATTTT.

This sequence joins TRBV4-1 and TRBJ2-3; TRBD2 is a possible D gene (6 bases). Germline V gene data show CDR1 as MGHRA and CDR2 as YSYEKL. V lost 5 bases and J 2 bases, leaving 14 bases between the germline ends. The CDR3 consists of 15 residues. This CDR3 is CASSTRETFTDTQYF. The CDR3 coding sequence is TGCGCCAGCAGCACCCGGGAGACATTCACAGATACGCAGTATTTT.

J is TRBJ2-3 and V is TRBV15; maybe TRBD2 (7 bases). The germline gives CDR1 LNHNV, CDR2 YYDKDF (reference sequence). The CDR3 is 15 amino acids. V lost 0 bases and J lost 5, with 12 bases in between. The CDR3 DNA follows: TGTGCCACCAGCAGAGAGGGGGGGCGCAGAGATACGCAGTATTTT. Its translation is CATSREGGRRDTQYF. Using reference TRBV15 and TRBJ2-3 for the parts outside the CDR3, the full variable domain is DAMVIQNPRYQVTQFGKPVTLSCSQTLNHNVMYWYQQKSSQAPKLLFHYYDKDFNNEADTPDNFQSRRPNTSFCFLDIRSPGLGDTAMYLCATSREGGRRDTQYFGPGTRLTVL.

V is TRBV9 and J is TRBJ2-3, with TRBD2 matching over 12 bases. Germline trimming cut 0 bases from V and 2 bases from J; bases unmatched to any gene: 1. The germline V gene has CDR1 SGDLS and CDR2 YYNGEE. The CDR3 totals 16 residues. CDR3 in DNA: TGTGCCAGCAGCGTAGGGACTAGCGGGATCACAGATACGCAGTATTTT. This codes for CASSVGTSGITDTQYF. Full variable domain (rest looked up from reference TRBV9 and TRBJ2-3): DSGVTQTPKHLITATGQRVTLRCSPRSGDLSVYWYQQSLDQGLQFLIQYYNGEERAKGNILERFSAQQFPDLHSELNLSSLELGDSALYFCASSVGTSGITDTQYFGPGTRLTVL.

V gene TRBV7-3 combines with J gene TRBJ2-2; 8 bases fit TRBD2. CDR3 length: 16 residues. J gave up 4 bases and V 4 bases, and 8 bases lay outside the gene matches. Germline-derived CDR1 and CDR2 are SGHTA and FQGTGA. The CDR3 DNA is TGTGCCAGCAGCTCAACCGGGGGGGCAACCACCGGGGAGCTGTTTTTT. It codes for CASSSTGGATTGELFF.

The CDR3 DNA sequence: TGTGCCACCCGGGGGTTTACGCAGTATTTT. Protein sequence: CATRGFTQYF. V is TRBV28 and J is TRBJ2-3, with a tentative D call TRBD2 (6 bases). The V end was cut by 10 bases, the J end by 8 bases, with 10 bases between. The CDR3 totals 10 residues. Germline assignment: CDR1 MDHEN and CDR2 SYDVKM.

This chain links TRBV10-1 with TRBJ2-2; no reliable D call. Germline CDR1 is WNHNN and CDR2 is SYGVQD (reference sequence). The ends were cut back, 6 bases at V and 0 bases at J, with 5 bases in the middle. The CDR3 consists of 13 residues. CDR3 in DNA: TGCGCCAGCAGAGATTCGAACACCGGGGAGCTGTTTTTT. Amino acid sequence: CASRDSNTGELFF.

The J gene is TRBJ2-1, the V gene TRBV27; 8 nucleotides agree with TRBD1. The CDR3 covers 13 residues. Per germline, CDR1 MNHEY and CDR2 SMNVEV (reference sequence). V shed 6 bases and J 5 bases; nucleotides not matched to a gene: 3. As DNA, the CDR3 is TGTGCCAGCAGGGTGGACAGGGACAATGAGCAGTTCTTC. This codes for CASRVDRDNEQFF.

About this clone: A read error may account for a junction end that differs from germline. The chain uses TRBV4-1 and TRBJ2-1; the D gene could be TRBD1 or TRBD2 (5 bases each). The germline CDR1 and CDR2 sequences are MGHRA and YSYEKL. This CDR3 region has 13 residues. The CDR3 nucleotides read TGCGCCAGCAGTTCCTACGACAGAAGAAGGGAGCTCTTC. Its translation: CASSSYDRRRELF.

The chain carries TRBV6-5 and TRBJ1-3; D possibly corresponds to TRBD1 (5 bases). The CDR3 runs 15 residues. V was trimmed by 4 bases and J by 0 bases, leaving 10 bases between them. The V gene's germline CDR1 is MNHEY and CDR2 SVGAGI. The DNA for the CDR3 is TGTGCCAGCAGTTGGCAAGGGGCCTCTGGAAACACCATATATTTT. Translated, it gives CASSWQGASGNTIYF.

The CDR3 sequence: CSAIRDRGNQPQHF. For the CDR3, the DNA is TGCAGTGCCATCCGGGACCGGGGCAATCAGCCCCAGCATTTT. The rearrangement uses TRBV29-1 and TRBJ1-5; tentative D call: TRBD1 (5 bases). There are 14 residues in the CDR3. Germline CDR1 reads SQVTM; CDR2 reads ANQGSEA.

The V call is TRBV18, the J call TRBJ1-5; D uncertain. V lost 3 bases and J 5 bases, leaving 11 bases between the germline ends. The germline CDR1 and CDR2 sequences are KGHSH and LQKENI. This CDR3 region has 14 residues. The CDR3 DNA sequence: TGTGCCAGCTCACCGGGAGCTGGGGATCAGCCCCAGCATTTT. Residues: CASSPGAGDQPQHF.

The gene calls are TRBV5-1 and TRBJ1-4; D unresolved. Trimming stripped 0 bases from V and 3 bases from J, with 6 bases between. This CDR3 comprises 14 residues. From germline, CDR1 is SGHRS and CDR2 YFSETQ. This CDR3 reads CASSLAPPNEKLFF. CDR3 sequence (DNA): TGCGCCAGCAGCTTGGCCCCCCCTAATGAAAAACTGTTTTTT. The full variable domain, with the rest looked up from reference TRBV5-1 and TRBJ1-4, is KAGVTQTPRYLIKTRGQQVTLSCSPISGHRSVSWYQQTPGQGLQFLFEYFSETQRNKGNFPGRFSGRQFSNSRSEMNVSTLELGDSALYLCASSLAPPNEKLFFGSGTQLSVL.

In its sample, this clone was seen once. The chain recombines TRBV6-5 with TRBJ2-1; D is ambiguous. The CDR3 has 13 amino acids. Germline CDR1 is MNHEY and CDR2 is SVGAGI. V was cut by 0 bases and J by 6 bases, with 6 bases left in between. The CDR3 region is CASSYSRANEQFF. CDR3 DNA sequence: TGTGCCAGCAGTTACTCTCGCGCCAATGAGCAGTTCTTC.

This chain links TRBV27 with TRBJ1-1; D possibly corresponds to TRBD1 (5 bases). With 5 bases removed from V and 3 bases from J, the gap between germline ends came to 16 bases. Germline loops: CDR1 MNHEY, CDR2 SMNVEV (reference sequence). CDR3 length equals 15 residues. The CDR3 region is CASSHIRGVHTEAFF. CDR3 coding DNA: TGTGCCAGCAGTCACATAAGAGGGGTTCACACTGAAGCTTTCTTT.

The chain is built from TRBV9 and TRBJ2-7, with TRBD2 matching over 13 bases. With V trimmed by 0 bases and J by 1 base, 1 base remained unmatched. This CDR3 region has 16 residues. From germline, CDR1 is SGDLS and CDR2 YYNGEE. CDR3 sequence: CASSVGLAGGSYEQYF. The CDR3 region has the DNA TGTGCCAGCAGCGTAGGACTAGCGGGGGGATCCTACGAGCAGTACTTC.

The chain uses TRBV9 and TRBJ2-7; TRBD1 matches 9 bases. Losses at the gene ends were 4 bases for V and 0 bases for J; bases not matched to a gene: 5. This CDR3 region has 15 residues. CDR1 and CDR2 (germline): SGDLS, YYNGEE. The CDR3 DNA is TGTGCCAGCAGCTTGGGACAGGGAAGCTCCTACGAGCAGTACTTC. Protein product: CASSLGQGSSYEQYF.

The chain uses TRBV5-1 and TRBJ2-7; the D is unclear. From germline, CDR1 is SGHRS and CDR2 YFSETQ. V was clipped by 4 bases and J by 7 bases, with 12 bases between them. The CDR3 runs 12 residues. The CDR3 nucleotides are TGCGCCAGCAGCCGAAACCTGTGGGAGCAGTACGTC. Translated: CASSRNLWEQYV.

This sequence joins TRBV27 and TRBJ2-1; 10 nucleotides align to TRBD2. Per germline, CDR1 MNHEY and CDR2 SMNVEV (reference sequence). Trimming cost V 1 base and J 5 bases; bases outside gene matches: 8. The CDR3 is 17 amino acids. The CDR3 region is CASSLYPSGSVNNEQFF. The CDR3 DNA sequence: TGTGCCAGCAGTTTATATCCTAGCGGGAGTGTAAACAATGAGCAGTTCTTC.

J is TRBJ2-5 and V is TRBV5-1; D is possibly TRBD2 (6 bases). V lost 3 bases and J lost 5, with 23 bases in between. CDR1 and CDR2 from the germline V gene are SGHRS and YFSETQ. The CDR3 runs 17 residues. CDR3 nucleotide sequence: TGCGCCAGCAGCTGGGGGACGCGGAGGGCTAGCGTGGAGACCCAGTACTTC. It is translated as CASSWGTRRASVETQYF. Full variable domain (missing parts from reference TRBV5-1 and TRBJ2-5): KAGVTQTPRYLIKTRGQQVTLSCSPISGHRSVSWYQQTPGQGLQFLFEYFSETQRNKGNFPGRFSGRQFSNSRSEMNVSTLELGDSALYLCASSWGTRRASVETQYFGPGTRLLVL.